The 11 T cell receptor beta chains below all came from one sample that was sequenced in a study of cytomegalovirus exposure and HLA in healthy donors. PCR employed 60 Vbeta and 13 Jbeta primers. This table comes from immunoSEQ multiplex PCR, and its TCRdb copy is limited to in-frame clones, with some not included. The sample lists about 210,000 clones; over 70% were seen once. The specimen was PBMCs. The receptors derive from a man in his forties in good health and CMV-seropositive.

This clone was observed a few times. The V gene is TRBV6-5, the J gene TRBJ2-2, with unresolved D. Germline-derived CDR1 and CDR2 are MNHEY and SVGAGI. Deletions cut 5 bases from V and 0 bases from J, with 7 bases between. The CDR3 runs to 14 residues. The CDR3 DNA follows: TGTGCCAGCAGTGGCCCGACGAACACCGGGGAGCTGTTTTTT. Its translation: CASSGPTNTGELFF.

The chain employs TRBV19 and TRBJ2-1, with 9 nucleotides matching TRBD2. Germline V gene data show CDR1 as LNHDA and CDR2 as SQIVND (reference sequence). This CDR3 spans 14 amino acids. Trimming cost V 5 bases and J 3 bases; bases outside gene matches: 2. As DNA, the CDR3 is TGTGCCAGTAGTTCAGCGGGAGGCTACAATGAGCAGTTCTTC. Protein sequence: CASSSAGGYNEQFF.

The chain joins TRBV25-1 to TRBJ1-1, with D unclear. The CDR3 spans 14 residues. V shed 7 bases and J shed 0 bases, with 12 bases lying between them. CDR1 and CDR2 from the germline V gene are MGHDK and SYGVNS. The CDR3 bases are TGTGCCAGCACCCCCTCCGGGATGAACACTGAAGCTTTCTTT. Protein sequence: CASTPSGMNTEAFF.

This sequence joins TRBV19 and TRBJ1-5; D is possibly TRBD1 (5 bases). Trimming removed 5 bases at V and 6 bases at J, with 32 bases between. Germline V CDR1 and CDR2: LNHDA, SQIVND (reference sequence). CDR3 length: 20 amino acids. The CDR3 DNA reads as TGTGCCAGTAGTCCTACTTGGGGGATCGGCAGGAGGGTCCGGAGTCAGCCCCAGCATTTT. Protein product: CASSPTWGIGRRVRSQPQHF.

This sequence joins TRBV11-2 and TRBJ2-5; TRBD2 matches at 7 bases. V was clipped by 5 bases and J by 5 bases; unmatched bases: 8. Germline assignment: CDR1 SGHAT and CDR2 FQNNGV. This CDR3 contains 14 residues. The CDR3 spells CASSPAEGGETQYF. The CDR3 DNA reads TGTGCCAGCAGCCCCGCGGAGGGAGGGGAGACCCAGTACTTC.

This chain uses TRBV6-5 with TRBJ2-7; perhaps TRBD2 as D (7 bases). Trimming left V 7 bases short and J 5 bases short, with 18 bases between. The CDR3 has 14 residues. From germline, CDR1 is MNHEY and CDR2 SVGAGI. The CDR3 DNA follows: TGTGCCAGCAATCCCCGTGGGGGGGCCGACGAGCAGTACTTC. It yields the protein CASNPRGGADEQYF.

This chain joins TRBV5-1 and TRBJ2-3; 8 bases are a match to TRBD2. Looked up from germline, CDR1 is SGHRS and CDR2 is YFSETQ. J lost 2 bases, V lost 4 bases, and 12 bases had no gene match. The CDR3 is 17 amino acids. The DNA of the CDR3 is TGCGCCAGCAGCCGGGAGGGGCGGGTACGGGACACAGATACGCAGTATTTT. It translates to CASSREGRVRDTDTQYF. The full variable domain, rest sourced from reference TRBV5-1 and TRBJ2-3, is KAGVTQTPRYLIKTRGQQVTLSCSPISGHRSVSWYQQTPGQGLQFLFEYFSETQRNKGNFPGRFSGRQFSNSRSEMNVSTLELGDSALYLCASSREGRVRDTDTQYFGPGTRLTVL.

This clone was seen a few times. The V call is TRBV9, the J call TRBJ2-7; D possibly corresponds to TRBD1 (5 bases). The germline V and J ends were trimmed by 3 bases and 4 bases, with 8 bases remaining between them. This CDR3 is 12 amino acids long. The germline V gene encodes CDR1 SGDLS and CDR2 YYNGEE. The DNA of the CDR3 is TGTGCCAGCAGCGGGCAGGGTTACGAGCAGTACTTC. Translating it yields CASSGQGYEQYF.

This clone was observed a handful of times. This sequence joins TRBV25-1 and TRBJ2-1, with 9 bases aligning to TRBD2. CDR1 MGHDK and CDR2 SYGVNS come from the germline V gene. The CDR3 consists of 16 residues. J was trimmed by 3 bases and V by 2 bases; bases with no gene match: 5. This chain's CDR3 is CASSELETSGYNEQFF. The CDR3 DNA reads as TGTGCCAGCAGTGAACTGGAGACTAGCGGCTACAATGAGCAGTTCTTC. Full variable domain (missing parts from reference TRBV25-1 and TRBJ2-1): EADIYQTPRYLVIGTGKKITLECSQTMGHDKMYWYQQDPGMELHLIHYSYGVNSTEKGDLSSESTVSRIRTEHFPLTLESARPSHTSQYLCASSELETSGYNEQFFGPGTRLTVL.

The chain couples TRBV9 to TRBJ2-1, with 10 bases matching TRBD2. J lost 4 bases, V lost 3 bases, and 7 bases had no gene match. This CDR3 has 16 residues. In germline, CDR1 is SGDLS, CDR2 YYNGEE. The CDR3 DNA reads TGTGCCAGCAGCGCGTATCTAGCGGGAGATTACAATGAGCAGTTCTTC. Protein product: CASSAYLAGDYNEQFF.

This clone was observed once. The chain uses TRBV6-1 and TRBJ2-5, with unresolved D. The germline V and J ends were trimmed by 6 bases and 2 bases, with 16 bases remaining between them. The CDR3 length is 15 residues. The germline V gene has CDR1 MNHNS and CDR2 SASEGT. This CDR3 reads CASRTQPPLQETQYF. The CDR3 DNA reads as TGTGCCAGCAGGACACAGCCCCCCCTACAAGAGACCCAGTACTTC.